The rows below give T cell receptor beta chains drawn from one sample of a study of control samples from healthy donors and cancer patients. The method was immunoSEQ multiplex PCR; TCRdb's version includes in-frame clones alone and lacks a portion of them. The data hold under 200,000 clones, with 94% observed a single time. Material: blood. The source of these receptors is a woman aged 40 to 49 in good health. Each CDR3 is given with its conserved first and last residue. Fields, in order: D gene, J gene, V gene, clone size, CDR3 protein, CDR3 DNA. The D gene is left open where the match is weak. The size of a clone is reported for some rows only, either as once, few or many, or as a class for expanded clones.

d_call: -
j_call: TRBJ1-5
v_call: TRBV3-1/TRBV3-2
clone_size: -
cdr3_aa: CASSQDFDGNQPQHF
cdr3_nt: TGTGCCAGCAGCCAAGATTTTGATGGCAATCAGCCCCAGCATTTT

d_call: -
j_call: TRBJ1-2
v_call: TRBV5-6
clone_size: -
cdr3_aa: CASSLRKNGYTF
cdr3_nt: TGTGCCAGCAGCCTACGAAAAAATGGCTACACCTTC

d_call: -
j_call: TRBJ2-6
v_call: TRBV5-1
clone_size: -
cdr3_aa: CASSLRVSGANVLTF
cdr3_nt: TGCGCCAGCAGCTTGCGTGTCTCTGGGGCCAACGTCCTGACTTTC

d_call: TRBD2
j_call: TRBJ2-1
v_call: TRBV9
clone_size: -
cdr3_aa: CASNPSGTYDEQFF
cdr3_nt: TGTGCCAGCAACCCTAGCGGGACCTACGATGAGCAGTTCTTC

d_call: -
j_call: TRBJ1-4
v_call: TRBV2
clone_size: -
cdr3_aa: CASRIGLLNEKLFF
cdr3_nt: TGTGCCAGCAGAATCGGGCTACTTAATGAAAAACTGTTTTTT

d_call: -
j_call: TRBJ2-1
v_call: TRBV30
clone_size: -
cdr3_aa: CAWDSGWPNEQFF
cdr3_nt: TGTGCCTGGGACTCGGGGTGGCCCAATGAGCAGTTCTTC

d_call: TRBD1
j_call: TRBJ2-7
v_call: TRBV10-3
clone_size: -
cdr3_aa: CAISLPKTGGGTYEQYF
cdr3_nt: TGTGCCATCAGCCTCCCGAAAACAGGGGGCGGAACGTACGAGCAGTACTTC

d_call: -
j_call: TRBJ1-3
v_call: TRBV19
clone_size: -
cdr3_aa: CASADRHLTGNTIYF
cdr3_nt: TGTGCCAGCGCCGACCGGCATTTAACTGGAAACACCATATATTTT

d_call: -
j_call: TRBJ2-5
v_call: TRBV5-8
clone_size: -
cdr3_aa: CASSFFEITKETQYF
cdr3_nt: TGTGCCAGCAGCTTTTTCGAAATAACCAAAGAGACCCAGTACTTC

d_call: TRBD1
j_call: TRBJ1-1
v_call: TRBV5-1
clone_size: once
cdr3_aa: CASRPDRGVVTEAFF
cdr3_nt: TGCGCCAGCCGCCCAGACAGGGGGGTGGTCACTGAAGCTTTCTTT

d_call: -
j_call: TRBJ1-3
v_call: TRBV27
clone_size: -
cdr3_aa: CASRRSGSGNTIYF
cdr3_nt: TGTGCCAGCAGGCGCTCCGGCTCTGGAAACACCATATATTTT

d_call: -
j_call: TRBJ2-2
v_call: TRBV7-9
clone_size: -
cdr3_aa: CASSPAWATGELFF
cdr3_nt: TGTGCCAGCAGTCCCGCGTGGGCAACCGGGGAGCTGTTTTTT

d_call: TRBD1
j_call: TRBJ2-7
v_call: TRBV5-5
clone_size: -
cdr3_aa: CASSLQGAGYEQYF
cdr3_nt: TGTGCCAGCAGCTTGCAGGGGGCGGGCTACGAGCAGTACTTC

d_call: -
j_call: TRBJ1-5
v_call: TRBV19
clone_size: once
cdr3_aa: CASSIPGGGNQPQHF
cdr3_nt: TGTGCCAGTAGTATCCCGGGAGGGGGCAATCAGCCCCAGCATTTT

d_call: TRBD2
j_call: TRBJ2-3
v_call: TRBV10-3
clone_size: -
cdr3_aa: CAISEGLAGLSDTQYF
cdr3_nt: TGTGCCATCAGTGAAGGACTAGCGGGGTTGTCAGATACGCAGTATTTT

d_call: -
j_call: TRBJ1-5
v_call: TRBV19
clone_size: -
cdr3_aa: CASSPRTGMSTTQHF
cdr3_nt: TGTGCCAGTAGTCCTCGGACGGGAATGAGCACGACCCAGCATTTT

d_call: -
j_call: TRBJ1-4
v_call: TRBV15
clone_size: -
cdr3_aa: CATSRDGSGRKLFF
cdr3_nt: TGTGCCACCAGCAGAGATGGCTCGGGAAGAAAACTGTTTTTT

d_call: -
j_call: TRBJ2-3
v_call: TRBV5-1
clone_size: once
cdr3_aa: CASSMRGTSSRTDTQYF
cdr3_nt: TGCGCCAGCAGCATGCGTGGGACTTCGAGTCGCACAGATACGCAGTATTTT

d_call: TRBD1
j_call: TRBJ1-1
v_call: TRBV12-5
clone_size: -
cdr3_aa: CASGLGTGVNTEAFF
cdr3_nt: TGTGCTAGTGGTTTGGGGACAGGGGTGAACACTGAAGCTTTCTTT

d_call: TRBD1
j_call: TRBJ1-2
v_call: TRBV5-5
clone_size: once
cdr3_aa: CASSLNSGTGQYGYTF
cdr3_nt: TGTGCCAGCAGCCTAAACTCCGGGACAGGGCAATATGGCTACACCTTC

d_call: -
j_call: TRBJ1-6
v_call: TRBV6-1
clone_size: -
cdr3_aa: CASSEDRGGPLHF
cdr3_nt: TGTGCCAGCAGTGAGGACCGGGGCGGACCCCTCCACTTT

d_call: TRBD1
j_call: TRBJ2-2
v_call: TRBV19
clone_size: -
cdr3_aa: CASSEDRDRLNTGELFF
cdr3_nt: TGTGCCAGTAGTGAAGACCGGGACAGGTTGAACACCGGGGAGCTGTTTTTT

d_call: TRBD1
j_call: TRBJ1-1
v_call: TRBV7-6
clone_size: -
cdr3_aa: CASSLTRGGRDTEAFF
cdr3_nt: TGTGCCAGCAGCTTAACAAGAGGGGGCAGGGACACTGAAGCTTTCTTT

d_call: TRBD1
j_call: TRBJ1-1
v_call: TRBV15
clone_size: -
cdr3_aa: CATSRSGTGGTEAFF
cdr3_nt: TGTGCCACCAGCAGATCGGGGACAGGGGGCACTGAAGCTTTCTTT

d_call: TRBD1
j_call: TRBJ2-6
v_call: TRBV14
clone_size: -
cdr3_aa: CASSQALGGSSGANVLTF
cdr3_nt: TGTGCCAGTAGCCAAGCTCTAGGGGGCTCCTCTGGGGCCAACGTCCTGACTTTC

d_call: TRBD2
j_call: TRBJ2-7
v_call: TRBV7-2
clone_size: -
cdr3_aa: CASSPRGGNYEQYF
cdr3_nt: TGTGCCAGCAGCCCCCGCGGGGGAAATTACGAGCAGTACTTC

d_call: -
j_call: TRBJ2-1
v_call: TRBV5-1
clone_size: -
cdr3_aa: CASSPGRAYNEQFF
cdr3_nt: TGCGCCAGCAGCCCCGGCAGGGCCTACAATGAGCAGTTCTTC

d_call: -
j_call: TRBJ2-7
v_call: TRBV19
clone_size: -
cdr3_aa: CASSITRAPAGEQYF
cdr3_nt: TGTGCCAGTAGTATTACCCGCGCACCAGCCGGGGAGCAGTACTTC

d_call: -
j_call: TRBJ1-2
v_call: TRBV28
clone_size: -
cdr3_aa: CASSIRTGVGTGGYTF
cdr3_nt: TGTGCCAGCAGTATCCGAACGGGAGTCGGAACGGGGGGCTACACCTTC

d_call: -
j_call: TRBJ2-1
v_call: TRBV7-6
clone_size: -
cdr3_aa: CASSDPRINNEQFF
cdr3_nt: TGTGCCAGCAGCGACCCCCGGATTAACAATGAGCAGTTCTTC

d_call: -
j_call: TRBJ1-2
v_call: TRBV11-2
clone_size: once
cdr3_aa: CASSLSPGPQYGYTF
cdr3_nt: TGTGCCAGCAGCTTATCCCCAGGGCCGCAGTATGGCTACACCTTC

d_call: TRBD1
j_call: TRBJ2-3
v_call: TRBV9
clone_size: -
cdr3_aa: CASSAGQGSTDTQYF
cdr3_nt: TGTGCCAGCAGCGCGGGACAGGGGAGCACAGATACGCAGTATTTT

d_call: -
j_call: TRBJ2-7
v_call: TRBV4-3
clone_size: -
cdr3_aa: CASSQDLGRAYEQYF
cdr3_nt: TGCGCCAGCAGCCAAGATTTGGGCAGGGCCTACGAGCAGTACTTC

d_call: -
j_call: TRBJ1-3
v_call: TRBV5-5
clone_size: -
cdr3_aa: CASSLSAGNTIYF
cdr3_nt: TGTGCCAGCAGCTTGTCAGCGGGAAACACCATATATTTT

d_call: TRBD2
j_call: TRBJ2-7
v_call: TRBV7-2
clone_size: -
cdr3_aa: CASSLSGSLYEQYF
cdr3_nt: TGTGCCAGCAGCCTTAGCGGGAGTCTCTACGAGCAGTACTTC

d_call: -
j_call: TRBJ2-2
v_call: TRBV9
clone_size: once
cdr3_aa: CASSVLAVNTGELFF
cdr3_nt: TGTGCCAGCAGCGTATTAGCGGTTAACACCGGGGAGCTGTTTTTT

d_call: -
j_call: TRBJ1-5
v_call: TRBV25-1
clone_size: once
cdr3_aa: CASSVHLSNQPQHF
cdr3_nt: TGTGCCAGCAGTGTCCACCTTAGCAATCAGCCCCAGCATTTT

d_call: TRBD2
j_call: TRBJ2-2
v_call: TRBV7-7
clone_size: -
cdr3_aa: CASSFTSGIRTGELFF
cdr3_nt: TGTGCTAGCAGCTTTACTAGCGGTATAAGGACCGGGGAGCTGTTTTTT

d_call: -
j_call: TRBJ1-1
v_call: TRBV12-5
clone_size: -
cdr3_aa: CASGLTDLTTKNTEAFF
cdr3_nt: TGTGCTAGTGGTTTGACGGACCTCACGACGAAGAACACTGAAGCTTTCTTT

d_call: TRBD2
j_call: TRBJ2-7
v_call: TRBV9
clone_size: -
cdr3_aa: CASSSQAGAGEQYF
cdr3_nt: TGTGCCAGCAGCTCACAAGCGGGGGCCGGCGAGCAGTACTTC

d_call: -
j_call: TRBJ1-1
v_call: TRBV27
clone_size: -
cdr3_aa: CASSRWGTEAFF
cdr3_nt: TGTGCCAGCAGTCGGTGGGGAACTGAAGCTTTCTTT

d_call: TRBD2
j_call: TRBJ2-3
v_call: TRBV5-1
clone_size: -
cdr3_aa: CASSFLGLAADTQYF
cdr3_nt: TGCGCCAGCAGCTTCTTGGGACTAGCTGCAGATACGCAGTATTTT

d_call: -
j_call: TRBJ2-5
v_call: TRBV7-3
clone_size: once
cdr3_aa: CASSLIYPGETQYF
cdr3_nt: TGTGCCAGCAGCTTAATCTATCCGGGCGAGACCCAGTACTTC